This note documents a single T cell receptor (beta chain) sequence. Its recognized antigen is unknown. Per-base qualities were not stored, and no clone one base away is much larger. This sample's treatment or condition label indicates: 15 to 20 received Ad26.COV2.S at low or high dose, single or two shots; roughly five received placebo; per-sample allocation not given. Repertoires of vaccine and placebo recipients were sequenced from samples taken on day 63 after the first injection. Between 29 July and 7 August 2020, Cohort 1b enrolled around 24 adults aged 18-55 years at one site in Boston, USA. Ad26.COV2.S was a replication-incompetent adenovirus type 26 vector expressing a prefusion-stabilized SARS-CoV-2 spike protein from the original Wuhan strain. This sample is part of a study of Ad26.COV2.S vaccination and SARS-CoV-2 variants (dated by TCRdb to the early 2020s). As for the study more broadly: Donors in the vaccine arm were drawn from COV1001, a phase I-IIa trial of Ad26.COV2.S in healthy adults that was multicentre, randomized, double-blind and placebo-controlled. Dosing of Ad26.COV2.S was intramuscular, at either 5x10^10 or 1x10^11 viral particles, delivered as one shot or as two shots spaced 56 days apart. TCRbeta repertoire sequencing was used to assess the specificity and breadth of SARS-CoV-2-reactive T cell receptors after Ad26.COV2.S vaccination. The TCR-sequenced set comprised about 32 samples: about 19 Ad26.COV2.S vaccine recipients, 5 placebo recipients and 8 SARS-CoV-2 convalescent individuals. Trial participants were randomized into five groups of five: low-dose or high-dose Ad26.COV2.S given once or twice, or placebo on both occasions. Blinding of investigators to trial group allocation was maintained during experiments and outcome assessment.

The germline V gene specifies MRHNA as CDR1 and SNTAGT as CDR2. V gives up 1 base and J gives up 7 bases, and the segment between their germline ends measures 8 bases. From its cysteine to its phenylalanine, the CDR3 spans 13 amino acids. Only the CDR3 DNA is retained, 39 bases long and in frame from the first base. Study-wide conclusions, independent of this receptor: Vaccine and placebo recipients had similar non-spike TCR breadth, a finding consistent with the vaccine containing only spike. It was noted by the authors that total T cell responses may have been underestimated by the TCR breadth and depth analyses. The study lacked the statistical power to compare responses across vaccine doses or regimens. Higher spike-specific TCR breadth was observed in Ad26.COV2.S recipients than in placebo recipients (P = 0.0014). After vaccination, spike-specific CD8+ and CD4+ T cell responses were reported to show substantial breadth.

TCRbeta CDR3 regions were sequenced with the immunoSEQ Assay. After extraction, genomic DNA underwent amplification by bias-controlled multiplex PCR, followed by high-throughput sequencing. Processing in the source paper ran as follows. To quantify the absolute abundance of every unique TCRbeta CDR3 region, sequences were collapsed and filtered. T cell fraction was estimated by normalizing TCRbeta template counts to usable DNA, which was measured by amplifying reference genes present in all nucleated cells. Repertoire TCRs were annotated as SARS-CoV-2-specific by exact matching of V gene, CDR3 amino acid sequence and J gene to a known reactive TCR set. MIRA supplied the reference SARS-CoV-2 TCR set, which was filtered for enrichment in COVID-19-positive ImmuneCODE repertoires so that public or cross-reactive TCRs were removed. Based on the MIRA antigens, annotated TCRs were further analysed at the level of specific ORF or position within ORF. Breadth was defined as annotated unique rearrangements over total unique productive rearrangements; depth was the summed frequency of those rearrangements. Group comparisons of TCR breadth used two-sided Wilcoxon rank-sum tests. TCRdb provides this immuneACCESS table in a form limited to in-frame rearrangements. Some clones are lacking; in checked studies, under half of them reflect an unresolved V gene, and why the rest are absent is not known. V, J and clone size derive from that table, while D and trimming were established from the DNA sequence. In all, the sample holds 400,000 or so clones, and roughly nine tenths of those were seen once. The ten largest account for 3% to 3.5% of the sample.

The receptor chain draws on TRBV6-4 and TRBJ1-5, with an unclear D gene assignment. The TCR was taken from a person between 18 and 65 years old who received the Ad26.COV2.S COVID-19 vaccine or a placebo. Material: peripheral blood, obtained in a trial of Ad26.COV2.S vaccine versus placebo. The CDR3 region: CASSDFGGQPQHF. In nucleotides, the sequence is TGTGCCAGCAGTGACTTCGGAGGACAGCCCCAGCATTTT.